This T cell receptor beta chain derives from a study of blood T cell repertoires in COVID-19. The wider study: Donors in the United States, Italy and Spain gave samples during acute or convalescent COVID-19. PBMCs, B-cell-depleted T cells, or T cells provided the cDNA or gDNA that made up the material.

As processed by the authors: Reference gene primers were amplified, and this amplification served to estimate nucleated cell counts. Data came from immunoSEQ multiplex PCR; TCRdb stores just in-frame clones and leaves some out. For V, J and clone size, that table is used; D and trimming come from the DNA. The sample yields 150,000 to 200,000 clones, about 80% seen once. The V end lost 5 bases, the J end lost 0 bases, and 8 bases lay between the germline ends. This CDR3 comprises 14 residues. The germline CDR1 and CDR2 sequences are WNHNN and SYGVQD (reference sequence). Sequenced: peripheral blood. This chain links TRBV10-1 with TRBJ1-5; D is perhaps TRBD1 (5 bases). This TCR derives from a woman in her sixties or seventies with acute or convalescent COVID-19. The chain's CDR3 is CASSPGGSNQPQHF. CDR3 sequence (DNA): TGCGCCAGCAGTCCCGGGGGTAGCAATCAGCCCCAGCATTTT.